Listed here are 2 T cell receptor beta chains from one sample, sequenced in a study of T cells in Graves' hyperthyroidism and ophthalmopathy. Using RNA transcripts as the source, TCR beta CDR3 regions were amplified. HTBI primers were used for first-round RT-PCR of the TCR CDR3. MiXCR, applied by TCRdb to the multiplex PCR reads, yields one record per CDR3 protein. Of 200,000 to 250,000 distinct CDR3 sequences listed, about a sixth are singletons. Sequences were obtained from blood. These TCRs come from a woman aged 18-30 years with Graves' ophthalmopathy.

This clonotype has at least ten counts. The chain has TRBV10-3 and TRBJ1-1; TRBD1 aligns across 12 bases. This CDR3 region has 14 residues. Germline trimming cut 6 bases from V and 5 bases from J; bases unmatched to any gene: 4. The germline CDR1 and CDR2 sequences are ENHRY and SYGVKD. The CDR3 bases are TGTGCCATCAGGGGACAGGGGGCGAAAACTGAAGCTTTCTTT. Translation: CAIRGQGAKTEAFF.

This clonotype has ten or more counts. The CDR3 DNA follows: TGTGCCAGCAGGCAACACCAGGGGATGTGGAACGGGGAGCTGTTTTTT. Translating gives CASRQHQGMWNGELFF. This chain connects TRBV27 to TRBJ2-2, with D tentatively TRBD1 (6 bases). From germline, CDR1 is MNHEY and CDR2 SMNVEV (reference sequence). The CDR3 is made up of 16 amino acids. Trimming cost V 6 bases and J 7 bases, with 21 bases left between them.